This TCR beta chain was captured in a study of blood T cell repertoires in COVID-19 (dated by TCRdb to between 2020 and 2021). A note on the overall study: Collaborator samples came from the United States, Italy and Spain and covered acute and convalescent phases of COVID-19. The prospective study material was composed of cDNA or gDNA derived from T cells, B-cell-depleted T cells, or PBMCs. Subjects who had been exposed to COVID-19, were actively infected with it, or had recovered from it provided the deeply sampled blood TCRbeta repertoires that made up the dataset. The repertoires were released in a freely available public database intended as a resource for research on the immune response to SARS-CoV-2. The samples were drawn from the first 160 participants of the ongoing ImmuneRACE study and from 1,254 subjects provided by 6 global collaborators. Nearly every sample came with metadata listing a de-identified subject ID, COVID-19 status, age in years and sex. HLA class I and class II types, where available, came from metadata supplied by the sample provider rather than from assay-based typing.

The immunoSEQ Assay, a bias-controlled multiplex PCR, was used to amplify TCRbeta CDR3 regions from genomic DNA. The study's own analysis went as follows. Nucleated cell counts per sample were estimated from amplification of reference gene primers within the assay. To quantify the absolute abundance of each unique TCRbeta CDR3 rearrangement, sequence reads were collapsed and filtered. For each sample, productive Simpson clonality was calculated as the square root of Simpson's diversity index over productive rearrangements. This is the immuneACCESS table as TCRdb keeps it, with only in-frame sequences that have V and J called. A part of the clones is gone; compared with another copy, unresolved V genes explain less than half, and the rest is unexplained. The DNA was the basis for D and trimming; V, J and clone size are from that table. This sample has tens of thousands of clones in its table, and roughly 85% of those were observed once. The top ten constitute 5.1% of the sample.

As concerns this clone: Its antigen target is currently unknown. Base qualities are missing; no much larger clone stands one base away.

Beyond this particular receptor, the publication reports: How much clinical and demographic metadata was included differed by source and by participant, and the metadata was provided uncurated.

Reading the germline V gene (reference sequence) gives CDR1 SGHAT and CDR2 FQDESV. Trimming takes 3 bases off V and 9 bases off J; junction bases not matched to a gene: 11. Measured from the cysteine to the phenylalanine, the CDR3 is 16 residues long. The CDR3 DNA has 48 bases and is translated from base 1. Whole blood was collected in K2EDTA tubes by collaborating institutions according to the institutions' own protocols. For TCRbeta analysis, collaborator samples were shipped as frozen whole blood, as isolated PBMCs, or as DNA extracted from either sample type. The chain employs TRBV11-1 and TRBJ2-1, and TRBD2 matches 10 of the central bases. Sequencing input: peripheral blood. This TCR was sampled from a man older than 75 with acute or convalescent COVID-19. The encoded CDR3 is CASSFTSGVGGSEQFF. At the DNA level, the sequence is TGTGCCAGCAGCTTTACTAGCGGGGTGGGAGGAAGTGAGCAGTTCTTC.